This TCR beta chain was obtained from a study of technical replicates of blood from a handful of donors. The V gene's germline CDR1 is ENHRY and CDR2 SYGVKD. With 9 bases clipped from V and 7 bases from J, the junction kept 11 bases outside the gene matches. CDR3 length: 14 amino acids. Here immunoSEQ multiplex PCR was the method, and the copy in TCRdb shows in-frame clones only, minus some. The table records tens of thousands of clones, just over 95% of them present only once. This receptor was obtained from a human donor in good health. Material for sequencing was T cells isolated from PBMCs. J is TRBJ2-2 and V is TRBV10-3, with 7 bases that match TRBD2. CDR3 protein: CAIQGLGDGGELFF. The CDR3 DNA follows: TGTGCCATACAAGGACTAGGAGATGGCGGGGAGCTGTTTTTT.